This T cell receptor beta chain was profiled in a study of CD8+ T cells in alopecia areata. As for the study in general: Affected scalp percentage gauged treated patients' severity.

About this clone: Antigen specificity is unknown.

Notes on the study in general: One nonresponder makes the tie between baseline CD8+ expansion and response uncertain. Among the top 100, expanded CD8+ clones, as well as scalp clonality, were significantly decreased by tofacitinib.

Noted treatment: oral pan-JAK inhibitor, 5-10 mg twice daily. Alopecia areata patients gave lesional scalp punch biopsies and peripheral blood samples. Investigators isolated RNA and reverse transcribed it into cDNA to act as the sequencing template. TCRdb keeps only in-frame clones here, not all; method: immunoSEQ multiplex PCR. The table lists roughly 70,000 clones, 29% of them singletons, with around 14% in the top ten. The source of this sequence is a human donor with alopecia areata. The sequencing here drew on CD8+ T cells sorted from blood, taken at week 4, from a patient treated with tofacitinib.

CDR3: CSVEGYGTSGNEQFF. The CDR3 DNA reads TGCAGCGTTGAAGGGTATGGGACTAGCGGCAATGAGCAGTTCTTC. The chain is built from TRBV29-1 and TRBJ2-1; 11 positions match TRBD2. The CDR3 has 15 residues. Germline loops: CDR1 SQVTM, CDR2 ANQGSEA. J gave up 6 bases and V 1 base, and 5 bases lay outside the gene matches.